The T cell receptor beta chain under discussion was sequenced for a study of cytomegalovirus exposure and HLA in healthy donors. Study-level results: The study listed roughly 160 cytomegalovirus-associated TCR beta chains.

Profiling relied on immunoSEQ multiplex PCR, and the TCRdb table lists in-frame clones only, not all of them. The sample lists roughly 150,000 clones; approximately 96% were seen once. This CDR3 spans 15 amino acids. Looked up from germline, CDR1 is KGHSH and CDR2 is LQKENI. The ends were cut back, 5 bases at V and 2 bases at J, with 14 bases in the middle. This clone was seen more than once but under ten times. Antigen unknown. The chain carries TRBV18 and TRBJ2-3, with D possibly being TRBD1 (6 bases). The sample taken for sequencing was PBMCs. The clonotype was recovered from a woman aged 18 to 35 in good health and CMV-seronegative. CDR3 in amino acids: CASSTGHHYTDTQYF. Written as DNA, the CDR3 is TGTGCCAGCTCAACGGGACACCATTACACAGATACGCAGTATTTT.